This T cell receptor (beta chain) was sequenced during a study of memory CD4+ T cells and cytomegalovirus serostatus. Regarding the study as a whole: CD4+ memory repertoires contained about 40% of the roughly 150 reported CMV TCRbeta sequences.

The sort gate was single viable CD3+CD4+CD8-CD45RO+ cells for memory CD4+ T cells. Clones were read by immunoSEQ multiplex PCR, and TCRdb kept only the in-frame ones, dropping some. The repertoire holds under 50,000 clones, with 78% as singletons. For this clone: Its specificity is unknown.

There are 15 residues in the CDR3. V dropped 5 bases and J dropped 0 bases, with 11 bases sitting between them. The germline V gene encodes CDR1 MNHEY and CDR2 SVGAGI. This sequence originates from an adult in good health and CMV-seronegative. The sample was memory CD4+ T cells from blood. The J gene is TRBJ2-4, the V gene TRBV6-5; weak D call: TRBD2 (6 bases). CDR3 DNA sequence: TGTGCCAGCAGTCCACCGGGACTAGCCAAAAACATTCAGTACTTC. It yields the protein CASSPPGLAKNIQYF.